This T cell receptor (beta chain) was sequenced during a study of cytomegalovirus exposure and HLA in healthy donors. Overall study context: Falling in the Caucasian-associated ancestry cluster were about 82% of some 400 genotyped donors. Whole-study results and caveats: In a later analysis, the majority of CMV-associated beta chains seemingly showed HLA restriction. HLA-A and HLA-B allele assignments for most subjects were reportedly predicted accurately using TCR beta sequences.

Points on this clone: Its target is unknown.

The CDR3 contains 16 residues. Germline CDR1 is LNHDA and CDR2 is SQIVND (reference sequence). V gave up 5 bases and J gave up 3 bases, with 17 bases separating them. Despite likely unrecorded immune exposures, the donors were nominally healthy at the time of sampling. The PCR made use of 60 Vbeta and 13 Jbeta primers. Repertoires were generated with immunoSEQ multiplex PCR, while TCRdb's copy carries only in-frame clones and drops some. The sample has approximately 58,000 clones, and its top ten clones hold 4% to 5.5%. This chain joins TRBV19 and TRBJ1-5; tentatively, D is TRBD1 (5 bases). The TCR sequence derives from a man between 25 and 39 years old in good health and CMV-seropositive. Sample: PBMCs. The CDR3 sequence is CASSGGTLGYNQPQHF. The CDR3 nucleotides are TGTGCCAGTAGTGGGGGGACCCTGGGGTACAATCAGCCCCAGCATTTT.